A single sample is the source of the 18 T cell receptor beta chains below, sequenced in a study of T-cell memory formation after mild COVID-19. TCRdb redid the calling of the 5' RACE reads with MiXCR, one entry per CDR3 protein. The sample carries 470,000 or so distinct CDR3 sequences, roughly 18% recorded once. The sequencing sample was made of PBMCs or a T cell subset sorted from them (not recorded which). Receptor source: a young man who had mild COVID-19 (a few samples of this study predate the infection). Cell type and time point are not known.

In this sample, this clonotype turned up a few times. CDR3 amino acids: CASSAHTGPQPQHF. The CDR3 DNA reads as TGTGCCAGCAGTGCACACACAGGGCCTCAGCCCCAGCATTTT. This rearrangement joins TRBV27 to TRBJ1-5; perhaps TRBD1 as D (6 bases). CDR3 length: 14 residues. Germline V gene data show CDR1 as MNHEY and CDR2 as SMNVEV (reference sequence). V was pared by 5 bases and J by 6 bases, with 14 bases between.

CDR3 DNA sequence: TGTGCCAGCACCGGCCCGAATAGCAATCAGCCCCAGCATTTT. Its protein is CASTGPNSNQPQHF. The rearrangement uses TRBV6-4 and TRBJ1-5; D is undetermined. The V end lost 7 bases, the J end lost 0 bases, and 10 bases lay between the germline ends. From germline, CDR1 is MRHNA and CDR2 SNTAGT. The CDR3 extends over 14 amino acids.

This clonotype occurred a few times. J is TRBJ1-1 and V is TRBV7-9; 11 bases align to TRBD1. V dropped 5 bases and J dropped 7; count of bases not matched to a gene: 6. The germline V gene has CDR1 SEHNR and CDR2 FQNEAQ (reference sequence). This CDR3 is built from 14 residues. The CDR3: CASSTGTGGLEAFF. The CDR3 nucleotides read TGTGCCAGCAGCACCGGGACAGGGGGTCTTGAAGCTTTCTTT.

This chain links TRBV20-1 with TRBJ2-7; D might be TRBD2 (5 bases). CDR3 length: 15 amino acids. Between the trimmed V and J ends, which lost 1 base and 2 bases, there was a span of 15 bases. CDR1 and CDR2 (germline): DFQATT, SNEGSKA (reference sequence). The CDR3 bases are TGCAGTGCTAGAGGCTCTAGCCGATCCCCCTACGAGCAGTACTTC. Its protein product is CSARGSSRSPYEQYF.

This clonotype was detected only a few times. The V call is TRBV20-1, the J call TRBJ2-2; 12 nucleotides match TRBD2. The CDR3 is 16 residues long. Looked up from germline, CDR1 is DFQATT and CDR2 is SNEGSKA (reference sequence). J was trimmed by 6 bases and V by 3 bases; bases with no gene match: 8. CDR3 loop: CSASALAGGTAGELFF. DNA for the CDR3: TGCAGTGCTAGCGCACTAGCGGGGGGAACCGCCGGGGAGCTGTTTTTT.

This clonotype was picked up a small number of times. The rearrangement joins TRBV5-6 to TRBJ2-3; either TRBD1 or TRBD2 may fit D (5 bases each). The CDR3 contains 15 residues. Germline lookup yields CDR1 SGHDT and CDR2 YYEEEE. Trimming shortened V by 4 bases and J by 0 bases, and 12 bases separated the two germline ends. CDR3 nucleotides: TGTGCCAGCAGCGGGCCGGGACCGAGCACAGATACGCAGTATTTT. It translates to CASSGPGPSTDTQYF.

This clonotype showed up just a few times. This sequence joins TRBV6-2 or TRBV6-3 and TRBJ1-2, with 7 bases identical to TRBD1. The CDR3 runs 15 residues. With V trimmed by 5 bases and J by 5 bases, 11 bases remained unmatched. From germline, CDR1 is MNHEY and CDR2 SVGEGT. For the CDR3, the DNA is TGTGCCAGCAGTGTCACGAGGGGACAGCTGTATGGCTACACCTTC. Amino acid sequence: CASSVTRGQLYGYTF.

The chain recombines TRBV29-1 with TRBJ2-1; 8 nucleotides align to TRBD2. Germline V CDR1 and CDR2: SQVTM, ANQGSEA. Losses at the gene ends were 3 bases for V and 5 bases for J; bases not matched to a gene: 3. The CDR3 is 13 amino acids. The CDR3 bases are TGCAGCGTTGAGGGGACTAGGGACAATGAGCAGTTCTTC. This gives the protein CSVEGTRDNEQFF.

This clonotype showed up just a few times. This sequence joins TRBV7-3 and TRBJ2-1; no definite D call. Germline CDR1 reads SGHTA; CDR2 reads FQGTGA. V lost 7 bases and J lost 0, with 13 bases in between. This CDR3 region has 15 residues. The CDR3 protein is CASKRVGNSYNEQFF. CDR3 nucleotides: TGTGCCAGCAAAAGGGTAGGAAACTCCTACAATGAGCAGTTCTTC.

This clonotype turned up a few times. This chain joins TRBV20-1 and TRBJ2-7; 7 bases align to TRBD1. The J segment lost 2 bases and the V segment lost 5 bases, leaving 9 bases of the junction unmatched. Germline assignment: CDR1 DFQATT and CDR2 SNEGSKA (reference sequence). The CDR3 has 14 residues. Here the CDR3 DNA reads TGCAGTGCTGGCCCGACAGGGACCCCCTACGAGCAGTACGTC. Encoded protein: CSAGPTGTPYEQYV.

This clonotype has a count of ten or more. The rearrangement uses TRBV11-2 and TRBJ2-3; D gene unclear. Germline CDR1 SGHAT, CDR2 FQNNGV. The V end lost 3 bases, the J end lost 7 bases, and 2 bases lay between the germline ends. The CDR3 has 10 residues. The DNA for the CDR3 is TGTGCCAGCAGCTTGAATACGCAGTATTTT. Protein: CASSLNTQYF. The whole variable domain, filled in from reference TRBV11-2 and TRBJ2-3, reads EAGVAQSPRYKIIEKRQSVAFWCNPISGHATLYWYQQILGQGPKLLIQFQNNGVVDDSQLPKDRFSAERLKGVDSTLKIQPAKLEDSAVYLCASSLNTQYFGPGTRLTVL.

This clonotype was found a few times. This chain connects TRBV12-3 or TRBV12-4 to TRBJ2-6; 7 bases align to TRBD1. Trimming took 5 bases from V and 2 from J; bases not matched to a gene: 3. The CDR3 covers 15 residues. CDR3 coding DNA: TGTGCCAGCAGTGTCAGGGGGACTGGGGCCAACGTCCTGACTTTC. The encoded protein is CASSVRGTGANVLTF.

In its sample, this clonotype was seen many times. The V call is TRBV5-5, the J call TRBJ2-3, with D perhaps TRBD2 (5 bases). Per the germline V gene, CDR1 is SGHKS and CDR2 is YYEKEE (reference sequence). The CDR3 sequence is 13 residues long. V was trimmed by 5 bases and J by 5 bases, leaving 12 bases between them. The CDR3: CASSSSGIDTQYF. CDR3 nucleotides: TGTGCCAGCAGTTCGTCGGGAATAGATACGCAGTATTTT.

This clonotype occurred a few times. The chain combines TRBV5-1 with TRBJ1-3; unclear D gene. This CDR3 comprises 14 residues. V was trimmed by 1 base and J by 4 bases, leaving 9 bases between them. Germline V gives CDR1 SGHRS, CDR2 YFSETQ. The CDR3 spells CASSLTAWGNTIYF. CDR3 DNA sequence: TGCGCCAGCAGCTTGACAGCCTGGGGAAACACCATATATTTT.

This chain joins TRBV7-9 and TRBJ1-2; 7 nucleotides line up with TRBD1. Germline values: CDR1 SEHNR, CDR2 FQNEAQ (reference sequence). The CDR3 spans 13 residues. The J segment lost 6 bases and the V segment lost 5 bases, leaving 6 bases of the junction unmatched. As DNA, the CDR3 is TGTGCCAGCAGCCTGGGACAGAGGAATGGCTACACCTTC. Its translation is CASSLGQRNGYTF.

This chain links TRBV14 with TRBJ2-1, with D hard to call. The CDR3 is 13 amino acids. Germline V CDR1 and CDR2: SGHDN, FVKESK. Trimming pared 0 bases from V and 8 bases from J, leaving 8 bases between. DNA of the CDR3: TGTGCCAGCAGCCAAGAAGGGTTTTATGAGCAGTTCTTC. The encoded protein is CASSQEGFYEQFF.

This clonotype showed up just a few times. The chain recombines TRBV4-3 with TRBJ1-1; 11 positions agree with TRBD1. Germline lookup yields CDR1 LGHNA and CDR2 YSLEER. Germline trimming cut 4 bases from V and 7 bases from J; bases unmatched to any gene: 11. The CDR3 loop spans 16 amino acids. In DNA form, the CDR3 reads TGCGCCAGCAGCCGGTATCCGGGACAGGGGGATTTTGAAGCTTTCTTT. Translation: CASSRYPGQGDFEAFF.

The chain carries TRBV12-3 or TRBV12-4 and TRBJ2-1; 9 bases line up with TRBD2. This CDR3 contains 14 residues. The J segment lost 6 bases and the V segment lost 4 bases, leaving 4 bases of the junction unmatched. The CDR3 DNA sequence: TGTGCCAGCAGTTCAGCGGGGGGCTTCAATGAGCAGTTCTTC. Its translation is CASSSAGGFNEQFF.